These 18 T cell receptor beta chains came from one sample sequenced in a study of blood T cell repertoires in COVID-19. Some clones are missing from TCRdb's copy, which holds only in-frame ones; the method was immunoSEQ multiplex PCR. The table lists around 200,000 clones, around four fifths of them singletons, with roughly 9.4% in the top ten. Sequenced material: peripheral blood. The receptors were sampled from a man aged 40-50 years with active or convalescent COVID-19.

The chain employs TRBV5-1 and TRBJ1-1, with 7 bases identical to TRBD1. Per the germline V gene, CDR1 is SGHRS and CDR2 is YFSETQ. The CDR3 totals 17 residues. Trimming removed 0 bases from V and 3 bases from J; junction bases left unmatched: 11. In nucleotides, the CDR3 is TGCGCCAGCAGCTTGGGACTGTTAACAGGGGTGCACACTGAAGCTTTCTTT. Amino acids: CASSLGLLTGVHTEAFF.

The genes are TRBV4-3 and TRBJ1-4, with D uncertain. Deletions cut 2 bases from V and 5 bases from J, with 9 bases between. CDR1 and CDR2 (germline): LGHNA, YSLEER. The CDR3 has 14 amino acids. The CDR3 sequence is CASSQSGENEKLFF. CDR3 DNA sequence: TGCGCCAGCAGCCAATCGGGAGAGAATGAAAAACTGTTTTTT.

The chain uses TRBV4-3 and TRBJ1-4, with D possibly being TRBD1 (5 bases). V lost 3 bases and J lost 7, with 6 bases in between. Germline V lookup: CDR1 LGHNA, CDR2 YSLEER. The length of the CDR3 is 12 residues. CDR3 sequence (DNA): TGCGCCAGCAGCCACGGGGGTGAAAAACTGTTTTTT. Its protein product is CASSHGGEKLFF.

The chain links TRBV19 to TRBJ2-7; possibly TRBD1 for D (6 bases). CDR3 size: 15 residues. Between the trimmed V and J ends, which lost 6 bases and 2 bases, there was a span of 17 bases. The germline V gene has CDR1 LNHDA and CDR2 SQIVND (reference sequence). CDR3 sequence reads: CASSLSPTGPYEQYF. CDR3 sequence (DNA): TGTGCCAGTAGCCTCAGTCCTACAGGGCCCTACGAGCAGTACTTC.

The V call is TRBV7-9, the J call TRBJ1-2; D is unclear. CDR1 is SEHNR and CDR2 is FQNEAQ in the germline V gene (reference sequence). The CDR3 covers 15 residues. V lost 4 bases, J lost 8 bases, and 20 bases lay in between. In nucleotides, the CDR3 is TGTGCCAGCAGCTCGATGACGGTTTATGAGGGAGGCTACACCTTC. This gives the protein CASSSMTVYEGGYTF. Variable domain in full (rest from reference TRBV7-9 and TRBJ1-2): DTGVSQNPRHKITKRGQNVTFRCDPISEHNRLYWYRQTLGQGPEFLTYFQNEAQLEKSRLLSDRFSAERPKGSFSTLEIQRTEQGDSAMYLCASSSMTVYEGGYTFGSGTRLTVV.

This clone was seen more than once but under ten times. This chain joins TRBV12-3 or TRBV12-4 and TRBJ1-2; 7 nucleotides agree with TRBD1. The trim removed 5 bases at V and 5 bases at J, leaving 5 bases unmatched. CDR3 length: 13 amino acids. Written as DNA, the CDR3 is TGTGCCAGCAGTCCCGGACAGGAATATGGCTACACCTTC. Encoded protein: CASSPGQEYGYTF.

The rearrangement joins TRBV7-2 to TRBJ1-2; 8 bases map to TRBD1. Germline loops: CDR1 SGHTA, CDR2 FQGNSA. CDR3 length: 14 residues. V shed 5 bases, J shed 2 bases, and the junction held 4 bases outside the gene matches. The CDR3 spells CASSPGQGNYGYTF. The CDR3 DNA reads TGTGCCAGCAGCCCCGGACAGGGAAACTATGGCTACACCTTC. Full variable domain (remainder filled in from reference TRBV7-2 and TRBJ1-2): GAGVSQSPSNKVTEKGKDVELRCDPISGHTALYWYRQSLGQGLEFLIYFQGNSAPDKSGLPSDRFSAERTGGSVSTLTIQRTQQEDSAVYLCASSPGQGNYGYTFGSGTRLTVV.

The chain combines TRBV6-6 with TRBJ2-7; 9 nucleotides align to TRBD1. V lost 5 bases to trimming and J lost 4 bases; unmatched junction nucleotides: 15. CDR3 length equals 17 residues. Germline V gene data show CDR1 as MNHNY and CDR2 as SVGAGI (reference sequence). CDR3 residues: CASSPGQGAGRLYEQYF. In nucleotides, the CDR3 is TGTGCCAGCAGTCCGGGACAGGGCGCGGGGAGGTTATACGAGCAGTACTTC.

The chain recombines TRBV5-4 with TRBJ2-1, with 7 bases aligning to TRBD1. CDR1 SGHNT and CDR2 YYREEE come from the germline V gene (reference sequence). With 4 bases clipped from V and 4 bases from J, the junction kept 11 bases outside the gene matches. The CDR3 has 16 amino acids. CDR3 region: CASSLSGTAPYNEQFF. The DNA of the CDR3 is TGTGCCAGCAGCCTGTCCGGGACAGCGCCGTACAATGAGCAGTTCTTC.

Regarding this clone: Other DNA sequences of this sample code for an identical CDR3. The chain recombines TRBV30 with TRBJ1-2; the D gene is possibly TRBD1 (6 bases). The CDR3 is made up of 13 amino acids. Looked up from germline, CDR1 is GTSNPN and CDR2 is SVGIG (reference sequence). Trimming took 0 bases from V and 3 from J, leaving 8 bases between them. The CDR3 is CAWSVGGDYGYTF. CDR3 DNA: TGTGCCTGGAGTGTAGGGGGGGACTATGGCTACACCTTC.

This sequence joins TRBV29-1 and TRBJ2-1, with 10 nucleotides matching TRBD2. Germline assignment: CDR1 SQVTM and CDR2 ANQGSEA. The ends lost 4 bases at V and 6 bases at J; junction bases unmatched: 0. This CDR3 comprises 12 residues. The CDR3 is CSVGTSGNEQFF. The CDR3 DNA follows: TGCAGCGTTGGGACTAGCGGCAATGAGCAGTTCTTC.

The CDR3: CASSTGITGGIRAEAFF. CDR3 DNA sequence: TGTGCCAGCTCAACGGGTATCACAGGGGGCATTCGCGCTGAAGCTTTCTTT. The V gene is TRBV18, the J gene TRBJ1-1, with TRBD1 matching 9 bases. The CDR3 spans 17 residues. J was trimmed by 6 bases and V by 5 bases; bases with no gene match: 16. The germline CDR1 and CDR2 sequences are KGHSH and LQKENI.

The rearrangement joins TRBV2 to TRBJ1-2, with a possible D match to TRBD1 (5 bases). Germline-derived CDR1 and CDR2 are SNHLY and FYNNEI. The V end was cut by 2 bases, the J end by 1 base, with 11 bases between. The CDR3 extends over 15 amino acids. CDR3: CASSEIGAGNYGYTF. In DNA form, the CDR3 reads TGTGCCAGCAGTGAAATAGGGGCCGGTAACTATGGCTACACCTTC.

The genes are TRBV15 and TRBJ2-5; D may be TRBD2 (6 bases). The CDR3 covers 15 residues. V was shortened by 4 bases and J by 7 bases, with 19 bases between the two germline ends. CDR1 LNHNV and CDR2 YYDKDF come from the germline V gene (reference sequence). CDR3 coding DNA: TGTGCCACCAGCATACACCAGGGTCGGGGAGGGACCCAGTACTTC. It yields the protein CATSIHQGRGGTQYF.

This clone has a handful of counts. The chain combines TRBV2 with TRBJ1-2, with D possibly TRBD1 on 5 matching bases. The CDR3 is 14 amino acids. V was trimmed by 7 bases and J by 4 bases, leaving 16 bases between them. Germline CDR1 is SNHLY and CDR2 is FYNNEI. CDR3 nucleotide sequence: TGTGCCAGCAATCCGACAGAGTCGACCTATGGCTACACCTTC. It yields the protein CASNPTESTYGYTF.

The genes are TRBV4-3 and TRBJ2-5; D is possibly TRBD1 (5 bases). The V gene lost 0 bases and the J gene lost 4 bases, with 15 bases spanning the gap. The germline CDR1 and CDR2 sequences are LGHNA and YSLEER. The CDR3 consists of 16 residues. The CDR3 DNA sequence: TGCGCCAGCAGCCAAGAGGTGTCTGAAGGGGCAGAGACCCAGTACTTC. Its translation: CASSQEVSEGAETQYF.

The chain couples TRBV7-3 to TRBJ2-3, with 12 bases that match TRBD2. Germline-derived CDR1 and CDR2 are SGHTA and FQGTGA. The CDR3 runs 17 residues. With V trimmed by 1 base and J by 4 bases, 6 bases remained unmatched. The CDR3 spells CASSLKLAGGGADTQYF. Here the CDR3 DNA reads TGTGCCAGCAGCTTAAAACTAGCGGGGGGTGGTGCAGATACGCAGTATTTT.

This chain connects TRBV10-3 to TRBJ2-5; D is perhaps TRBD2 (7 bases). Trimming shortened V by 0 bases and J by 1 base, and 15 bases separated the two germline ends. This CDR3 comprises 17 residues. From germline, CDR1 is ENHRY and CDR2 SYGVKD. Here the CDR3 reads CAISESGAGAPQETQYF. In DNA, the CDR3 is TGTGCCATCAGTGAGTCGGGGGCGGGGGCGCCCCAAGAGACCCAGTACTTC.